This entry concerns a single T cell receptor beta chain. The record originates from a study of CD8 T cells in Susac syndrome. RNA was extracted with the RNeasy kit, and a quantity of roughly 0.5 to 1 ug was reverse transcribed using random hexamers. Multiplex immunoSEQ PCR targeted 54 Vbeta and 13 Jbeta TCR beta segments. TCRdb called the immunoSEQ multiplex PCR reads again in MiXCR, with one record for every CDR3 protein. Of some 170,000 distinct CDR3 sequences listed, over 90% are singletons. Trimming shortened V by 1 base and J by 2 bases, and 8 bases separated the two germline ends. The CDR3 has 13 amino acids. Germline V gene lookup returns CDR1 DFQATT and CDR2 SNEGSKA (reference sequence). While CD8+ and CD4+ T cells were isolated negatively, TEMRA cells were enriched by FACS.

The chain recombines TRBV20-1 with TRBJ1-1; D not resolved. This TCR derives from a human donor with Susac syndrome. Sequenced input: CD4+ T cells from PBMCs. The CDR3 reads CSARGGSNTEAFF. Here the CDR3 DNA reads TGCAGTGCTAGAGGCGGCAGCAACACTGAAGCTTTCTTT.